This TCR beta chain was sequenced during a study of cytomegalovirus exposure and HLA in healthy donors. General study results and limits: Beyond CMV serostatus, there was no information to go on about immune exposure. As a later analysis revealed, most CMV-associated TCR beta chains appeared HLA-restricted.

To note about this clone: The antigen is not known.

Looked up from germline, CDR1 is MNHEY and CDR2 is SMNVEV (reference sequence). CDR3 length: 14 amino acids. V was clipped by 6 bases and J by 1 base; unmatched bases: 6. The study ran its PCR with 60 Vbeta and 13 Jbeta primers. Generated by immunoSEQ multiplex PCR, the TCRdb table keeps only in-frame clones and is missing some. The sample lists some 91,000 clones, around 86% occurring once. Input material: PBMCs. The sequence was obtained from a man aged 25-45 years in good health and CMV-seropositive. V is TRBV27 and J is TRBJ2-7, with 7 bases lining up with TRBD2. The CDR3 sequence: CASSTGLVSYEQYF. The CDR3 DNA follows: TGTGCCAGCAGCACCGGACTAGTTTCCTACGAGCAGTACTTC.